The sequence of this TCR beta chain was determined in a study of blood T cell repertoires in COVID-19. Study as a whole: The United States, Italy and Spain supplied acute and convalescent COVID-19 samples. PBMCs, B-cell-depleted T cells, or T cells provided the cDNA or gDNA that made up the material.

In the original workflow: Amplification with reference gene primers provided the estimates of nucleated cell counts. Profiling relied on immunoSEQ multiplex PCR, and the TCRdb table lists in-frame clones only, not all of them. D and trimming were read from the DNA, whereas the V and J calls and clone size are those reported in that table. This table has some 260,000 clones, nearly 90% appearing once. CDR1 and CDR2 from the germline V gene are SGHRS and YFSETQ. This CDR3 is 15 amino acids long. V lost 5 bases and J lost 3; bases outside the gene matches: 8. Sample: peripheral blood. The clonotype was recovered from a woman in her thirties with acute or convalescent COVID-19. The chain carries TRBV5-1 and TRBJ2-1; 7 bases fit TRBD2. The chain's CDR3 is CASRSASGNYNEQFF. The CDR3, as DNA: TGCGCCAGCAGGTCGGCTAGCGGAAACTACAATGAGCAGTTCTTC.